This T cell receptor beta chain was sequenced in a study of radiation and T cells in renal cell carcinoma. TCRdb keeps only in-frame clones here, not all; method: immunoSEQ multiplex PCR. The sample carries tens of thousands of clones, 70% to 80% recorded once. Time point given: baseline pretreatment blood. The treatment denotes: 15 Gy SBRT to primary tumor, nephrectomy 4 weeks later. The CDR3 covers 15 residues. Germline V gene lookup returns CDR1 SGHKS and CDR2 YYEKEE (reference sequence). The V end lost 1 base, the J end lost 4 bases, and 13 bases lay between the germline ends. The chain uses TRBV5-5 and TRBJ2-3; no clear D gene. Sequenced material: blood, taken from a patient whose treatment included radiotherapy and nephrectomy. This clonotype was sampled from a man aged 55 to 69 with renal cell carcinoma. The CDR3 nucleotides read TGTGCCAGCAGCTTGCTTCCCAACCAAGCAGATACGCAGTATTTT. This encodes CASSLLPNQADTQYF. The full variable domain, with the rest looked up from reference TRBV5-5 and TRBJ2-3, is DAGVTQSPTHLIKTRGQQVTLRCSPISGHKSVSWYQQVLGQGPQFIFQYYEKEERGRGNFPDRFSARQFPNYSSELNVNALLLGDSALYLCASSLLPNQADTQYFGPGTRLTVL.